This T cell receptor beta chain was documented in a study of blood T cell repertoires in COVID-19. V was clipped by 4 bases and J by 4 bases, with 14 bases between them. Germline V gene lookup returns CDR1 SNHLY and CDR2 FYNNEI. The CDR3 spans 16 residues. This table comes from immunoSEQ multiplex PCR, and its TCRdb copy is limited to in-frame clones, with some not included. The table includes approximately 480,000 clones, roughly nine tenths detected once. The TCR sequence derives from a man in his late teens or twenties with COVID-19, enrolled during active disease. V and J are TRBV2 and TRBJ2-6; D might be TRBD1 (6 bases). The sample comprised peripheral blood. CDR3 bases: TGTGCCAGCAGTGTACAGGGCGTGTCGGGGGCCAACGTCCTGACTTTC. The encoded protein is CASSVQGVSGANVLTF.